This TCR beta chain was profiled in a study of blood T cells in healthy people across ages. Study results and caveats: Compared with aged donors, long-lived donors showed fewer expanded clones, suggesting selection. Age brought a roughly linear fall in TCR beta diversity measured per million T cells. Estimates based on one million T cells were treated as lower bounds.

Then a second PCR, running roughly 7 to 12 cycles, was carried out with a sample-barcoded 5' primer and a J-beta primer mix. MiXCR, run by TCRdb on the 5' RACE reads, gives a single entry per CDR3 protein. The table records roughly 800,000 distinct CDR3 sequences, roughly 50% of them present only once. Unmatched junction bases numbered 5, after V lost 3 bases and J lost 3 bases. The CDR3 runs 14 residues. The germline gives CDR1 ENHRY, CDR2 SYGVKD. Russia was home to the donors, healthy Caucasian individuals aged roughly 6 to 90. This clonotype has just one count. What it binds is not known. Source material: blood. This TCR came from an elderly man in good health. The rearrangement uses TRBV10-3 and TRBJ2-7, with 7 bases lining up with TRBD1. CDR3 bases: TGTGCCATCAGTGATTGGGGACAGAACTACGAGCAGTACTTC. This codes for CAISDWGQNYEQYF.